A selection of T cell receptor beta chains follows, all from one sample in a study of OX40 agonist ivuxolimab in advanced cancers. The protocol was immunoSEQ multiplex PCR, while the TCRdb copy is restricted to in-frame clones and leaves out a portion. The data show 60,000 to 75,000 clones, approximately 83% seen once. The sequencing here drew on CD4+ or CD8+ T cells sorted from blood, taken in a trial of the OX40 agonist ivuxolimab. These receptors were collected from an adult with an advanced solid tumor such as melanoma, head and neck, liver or kidney cancer. Each CDR3 is given with its conserved first and last residue. Fields, in order: V gene, J gene, D gene, clone size, CDR3 DNA, CDR3 protein. A D gene is named only where the DNA matches it firmly. A clone size is listed for some rows: how often the clone was seen (once, few, many), or a class if it is expanded.

V gene: TRBV18
J gene: TRBJ1-4
D gene: TRBD1
clone size: NA
CDR3 DNA: TGTGCCAGCTCACCCCTTGCCCAGGGGACAGGAGAAAAACTGTTTTTT
CDR3 protein: CASSPLAQGTGEKLFF

V gene: TRBV2
J gene: TRBJ1-1
D gene: NA
clone size: NA
CDR3 DNA: TGTGCCAGCAGTGAATTGGGGGGGAGGGCTGAAGCTTTCTTT
CDR3 protein: CASSELGGRAEAFF

V gene: TRBV29-1
J gene: TRBJ1-5
D gene: NA
clone size: few
CDR3 DNA: TGCAGCGTTGTAGGGACCGGCAATCAGCCCCAGCATTTT
CDR3 protein: CSVVGTGNQPQHF

V gene: TRBV25-1
J gene: TRBJ2-1
D gene: TRBD2
clone size: NA
CDR3 DNA: TGTGCCGCAGGACTAGTGGTTGAGCAGTTCTTC
CDR3 protein: CAAGLVVEQFF

V gene: TRBV19
J gene: TRBJ2-7
D gene: TRBD2
clone size: NA
CDR3 DNA: TGTGCCAGTAGTAACCTAGCGGAAACGTACGAGCAGTACTTC
CDR3 protein: CASSNLAETYEQYF

V gene: TRBV2
J gene: TRBJ2-2
D gene: TRBD1
clone size: once
CDR3 DNA: TGTGCCAGCAGTGAAGAGACAGGGGGTGGGGAGCTGTTTTTT
CDR3 protein: CASSEETGGGELFF

V gene: TRBV30
J gene: TRBJ1-2
D gene: TRBD1
clone size: once
CDR3 DNA: TGTGCCTCCACACAGGGGCTTTTACCTAACTATGGCTACACCTTC
CDR3 protein: CASTQGLLPNYGYTF

V gene: TRBV28
J gene: TRBJ1-4
D gene: NA
clone size: once
CDR3 DNA: TGTGCCGGCAGTTTTTGGGGACCCAATGAAAAACTGTTTTTT
CDR3 protein: CAGSFWGPNEKLFF

V gene: TRBV16
J gene: TRBJ1-1
D gene: NA
clone size: NA
CDR3 DNA: TGTGCCAGCAGCCAAGGTGTGAACACTGAAGCTTTCTTT
CDR3 protein: CASSQGVNTEAFF

V gene: TRBV4-1
J gene: TRBJ1-6
D gene: NA
clone size: NA
CDR3 DNA: TGCGCCAGCAGCCAAGATCGGACAAATTCACCCCTCCACTTT
CDR3 protein: CASSQDRTNSPLHF

V gene: TRBV5-1
J gene: TRBJ2-7
D gene: TRBD1
clone size: NA
CDR3 DNA: TGCGCCAGCAGCTTGGCCCCCTCTGACAGGGGCTTTTCCTACGAGCAGTACTTC
CDR3 protein: CASSLAPSDRGFSYEQYF

V gene: TRBV4-1
J gene: TRBJ2-2
D gene: NA
clone size: NA
CDR3 DNA: TGCGCCAGCAGCACCCCGGGAACCGGGGAGCTGTTTTTT
CDR3 protein: CASSTPGTGELFF

V gene: TRBV19
J gene: TRBJ2-1
D gene: NA
clone size: few
CDR3 DNA: TGTGCCACCAATATTGCCTCAGGTGGCAATGAGCAGTTCTTC
CDR3 protein: CATNIASGGNEQFF

V gene: TRBV5-1
J gene: TRBJ1-3
D gene: TRBD1
clone size: NA
CDR3 DNA: TGCGCCAGCAGCCCATCGACAGGGAGCACCTCTGGAAACACCATATATTTT
CDR3 protein: CASSPSTGSTSGNTIYF

V gene: TRBV7-7
J gene: TRBJ2-2
D gene: TRBD2
clone size: NA
CDR3 DNA: TGTGCCAGCAGCCTTGGACTAGCGGGGGGTAACACCGGGGAGCTGTTTTTT
CDR3 protein: CASSLGLAGGNTGELFF

V gene: TRBV7-2
J gene: TRBJ2-7
D gene: TRBD2
clone size: medium-sized
CDR3 DNA: TGTGCCAGCAGCTGGACTAGCGGGGGGGAATACGAGCAGTACTTC
CDR3 protein: CASSWTSGGEYEQYF